This T cell receptor (beta chain) was retrieved from a study of spatial heterogeneity in lung cancer. The wider study: Consistently, beta-chain sequences turned up in larger numbers than alpha-chain sequences did.

The sample's time point: sample taken at primary tumor resection. Researchers sequenced whole RNA taken from tumor, nontumor lung or frozen PBMC without sorting. A total of some 70 untreated early-stage non-small cell lung cancer patients served as donors. Carried by each TCR cDNA molecule was a unique molecular identifier. TCRdb processed the 5' RACE reads anew with MiXCR; each CDR3 protein has one entry. The sample lists roughly 91,000 distinct CDR3 sequences; 15% to 25% were seen once. The CDR3 runs 12 residues. V was trimmed by 0 bases and J by 7 bases, leaving 6 bases between them. Germline loops: CDR1 SGHRS, CDR2 YFSETQ.

The sample was PBMCs, taken at surgery. The chain uses TRBV5-1 and TRBJ2-3; no firm D call. This TCR came from a male donor with early-stage non-small cell lung cancer. The CDR3 protein is CASSLEVNTQYF. CDR3 in DNA: TGCGCCAGCAGCTTGGAGGTGAATACGCAGTATTTT.